Listed below are T cell receptor beta chains from one sample, sequenced in a study of shared clonotypes between healthy human individuals. Repertoires were generated with immunoSEQ multiplex PCR, while TCRdb's copy carries only in-frame clones and drops some. Among 2,500,000 or so clones listed, 85% to 95% were seen once. Sequencing was performed on naive CD4+ T cells from PBMCs. The receptors shown here come from a man younger than 30 in good health. Some clones in this sample may be carry-over from other donors' samples. The CDR3 runs from the conserved cysteine through the conserved F or W. A D gene is named only where the DNA matches it firmly. The listing skips clone size in some rows; elsewhere it reads once, few, many or a size class.

TRBV18	TRBJ1-1	TRBD1	once	TGTGCCAGCTCACCGGGACAGGGCTGGGCTGAAGCTTTCTTT	CASSPGQGWAEAFF
TRBV5-4	TRBJ2-1	TRBD2	-	TGTGCCAGCAGCTTGGAGCGGGGTAACAATGAGCAGTTCTTC	CASSLERGNNEQFF
TRBV7-2	TRBJ2-7	TRBD2	-	TGTGCCAGCAGCTTAGTGCGGGAGGGCTCCTACGAGCAGTACTTC	CASSLVREGSYEQYF
TRBV19	TRBJ2-7	-	-	TGTGCCAGTAGTAGAGCCCCCAGCTCCTACGAGCAGTACTTC	CASSRAPSSYEQYF
TRBV28	TRBJ1-2	-	-	TGTGCCAGCAGTAGCCTGACCTATGGCTACACCTTC	CASSSLTYGYTF
TRBV2	TRBJ1-5	-	-	TGTGCCAGCAGTGAAAGGGGGAGTAATCAGCCCCAGCATTTT	CASSERGSNQPQHF
TRBV5-6	TRBJ1-4	-	-	TGTGCCAGCAGCTTGTCGGGGTCAGGAGAAAAACTGTTTTTT	CASSLSGSGEKLFF
TRBV10-1	TRBJ2-5	-	-	TGCGCCAGCAGTGAGTTAAGGGGGCGGGGGCGAGAGACCCAGTACTTC	CASSELRGRGRETQYF
TRBV13	TRBJ2-2	-	once	TGTGCCAGCAGCTTAGTTGGGGGAACCACCGGGGAGCTGTTTTTT	CASSLVGGTTGELFF
TRBV11-2	TRBJ2-1	TRBD1	-	TGTGCCAGCAGCTTGGTGACAGGGCGCGAGGATGAGCAGTTCTTC	CASSLVTGREDEQFF
TRBV5-1	TRBJ2-1	TRBD2	-	TGCGCCAGCACTACTACTAGCGGGAGCGTGAATGAGCAGTTCTTC	CASTTTSGSVNEQFF
TRBV7-8	TRBJ2-7	-	-	TGTGCCAGCAGCTTAGGGTTCTCCGAGCAGTACTTC	CASSLGFSEQYF
TRBV15	TRBJ1-2	TRBD1	-	TGTGCCACCAGCAGGACAGGGACAAGCTACACCTTC	CATSRTGTSYTF
TRBV5-1	TRBJ1-1	-	-	TGCGCCAGCAGCTTAAGTATGAACACTGAAGCTTTCTTT	CASSLSMNTEAFF
TRBV4-1	TRBJ1-4	-	-	TGCGCTACCGGGACCCCTCGGGAAAAACTGTTTTTT	CATGTPREKLFF
TRBV6-5	TRBJ2-3	-	-	TGTGCCAGCACAGCGGGCTTCACAGATACGCAGTATTTT	CASTAGFTDTQYF
TRBV6-5	TRBJ1-1	-	-	TGTGCCAGCAGTTATCTAGATGGAAGCACTGAAGCTTTCTTT	CASSYLDGSTEAFF
TRBV7-6	TRBJ2-5	TRBD2	-	TGTGCCAGCAGCCCAGGGACTAGCGGGAGAAGGCGCGAGACCCAGTACTTC	CASSPGTSGRRRETQYF
TRBV6-6	TRBJ1-4	-	once	TGTGCCAGCCCTGAGGGGGAAAAACTGTTTTTT	CASPEGEKLFF
TRBV15	TRBJ2-7	TRBD2	-	TGTGCCACCAGCAGAGGTCTTTCTCGGGAGGGCTACGAGCAGTACTTC	CATSRGLSREGYEQYF
TRBV7-2	TRBJ2-7	-	-	TGTGCCAGCAGCCCCCAGGCCCTCTCCTACGAGCAGTACTTC	CASSPQALSYEQYF
TRBV4-1	TRBJ2-2	TRBD2	-	TGCGCCAGCAGCCGGCGGACTAGCGGAAACACCGGGGAGCTGTTTTTT	CASSRRTSGNTGELFF
TRBV7-9	TRBJ2-2	-	-	TGTGCCAGCAGCCCCCCGACCGGGGAGCTGTTTTTT	CASSPPTGELFF
TRBV5-4	TRBJ2-1	-	-	TGTGCCAGCAGCTTCCAAACTTGGGGATACAATGAGCAGTTCTTC	CASSFQTWGYNEQFF
TRBV2	TRBJ2-1	TRBD2	-	TGTGCCAGCAGGGCCGGGACTAGCTTCGACAATGAGCAGTTCTTC	CASRAGTSFDNEQFF
TRBV2	TRBJ2-7	-	-	TGTGCCACAAGGCCCCTTGGCCCGGGTCTCTACGAGCAGTACTTC	CATRPLGPGLYEQYF
TRBV5-8	TRBJ2-7	TRBD2	-	TGTGCCAGCAGCTTGTCCGGACTAGCGGGACGGGGCGAGCAGTACTTC	CASSLSGLAGRGEQYF
TRBV7-2	TRBJ1-3	-	-	TGTGCCAGCAGCCTAACGACAGGTCGCTCTGGAAACACCATATATTTT	CASSLTTGRSGNTIYF
TRBV5-1	TRBJ2-3	TRBD1	-	TGCGCCAGCAGCGGACAGGGGGCGGCAGATACGCAGTATTTT	CASSGQGAADTQYF
TRBV5-1	TRBJ1-1	-	once	TGCGCCAGCAGCTTGGCCGCTTGGGGCTTGAACACTGAAGCTTTCTTT	CASSLAAWGLNTEAFF
TRBV7-9	TRBJ2-1	TRBD2	-	TGTGCCAGCACTCAAGGGACTAGCGGGAGGAGCTTCTTC	CASTQGTSGRSFF